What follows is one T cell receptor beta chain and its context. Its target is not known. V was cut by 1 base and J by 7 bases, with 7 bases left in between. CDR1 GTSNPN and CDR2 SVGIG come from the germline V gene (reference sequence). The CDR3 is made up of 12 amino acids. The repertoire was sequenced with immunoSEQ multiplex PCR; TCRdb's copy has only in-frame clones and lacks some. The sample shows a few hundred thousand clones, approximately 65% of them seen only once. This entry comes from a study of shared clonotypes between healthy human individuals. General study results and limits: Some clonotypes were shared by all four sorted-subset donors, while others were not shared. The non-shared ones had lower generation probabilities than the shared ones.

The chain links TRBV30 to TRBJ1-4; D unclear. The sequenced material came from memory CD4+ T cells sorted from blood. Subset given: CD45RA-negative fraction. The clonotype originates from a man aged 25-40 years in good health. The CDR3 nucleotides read TGTGCCTGGAGTGCAACCGGTGAAAAACTGTTTTTT. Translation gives CAWSATGEKLFF.